This record covers a single T cell receptor beta chain. The antigen is undetermined. Primers used in a second PCR of about 7 to 11 cycles were a sample-barcoded 5' primer and a J-beta primer mix. Tagging of each cDNA molecule was performed by a template-switch adaptor with 12 random nucleotides. Individual samples furnished no less than 2.5 million CDR3-containing paired-end reads apiece. TCRdb fed the 5' RACE reads into MiXCR, producing one record per CDR3 protein. This table holds hundreds of thousands of distinct CDR3 sequences, roughly three fifths found once. The data derive from a study of blood T cells in healthy people across ages. CDR1 SEHNR and CDR2 FQNEAQ come from the germline V gene (reference sequence). This CDR3 has 15 amino acids. J lost 8 bases, V lost 2 bases, and 8 bases had no gene match. Study results and limitations: It was held that diversity estimates obtained from one million T cells represented underestimates.

The rearrangement joins TRBV7-9 to TRBJ2-1, with 8 positions matching TRBD1. The receptor comes from a man in his forties in good health. Sequenced: blood. The CDR3 region is CASSLSTGVGDEQFF. The CDR3 DNA reads TGTGCCAGCAGCTTATCGACAGGGGTAGGCGATGAGCAGTTCTTC.